These T cell receptor beta chains were read from a single sample in a study of T cell responses to AZD1222 COVID-19 vaccine. Assay: immunoSEQ multiplex PCR; the TCRdb copy retains only in-frame clones and omits some. The repertoire consists of around 100,000 clones, with about 88% occurring once and the leading ten covering around 5%. This specimen was peripheral blood, taken on day 0 of AZD1222 vaccination. These receptors were taken from an adult in good health. Each CDR3 is given without its conserved first and last residue. Fields, in order: clone size, V gene, CDR3 protein. Only some rows state a clone size, as once, few, many or a class for expanded clones.

size: .
V: TRBV6-5
CDR3: ASCLENLYEQY

size: .
V: TRBV30
CDR3: AWGTGVLYNEQF

size: .
V: TRBV11-2
CDR3: ASSRTGGVSGANVLT

size: .
V: TRBV29-1
CDR3: SVGTSNYGYT

size: .
V: TRBV9
CDR3: ASSVATDTQY

size: .
V: TRBV18
CDR3: ASSTGANQPQH

size: few
V: TRBV15
CDR3: ATSLGDTYEQY

size: .
V: TRBV10-1
CDR3: ASSRFSYNRDPEAF

size: .
V: TRBV29-1
CDR3: SVAGTFRSYEQY

size: once
V: TRBV13
CDR3: ASSLAGVGEQF

size: few
V: TRBV6-1
CDR3: ASSESPGQGRGMNTEAF

size: few
V: TRBV5-1
CDR3: ASSQGTGGVTQY

size: once
V: TRBV7-2
CDR3: ASSSVAGANVLT

size: .
V: TRBV7-8
CDR3: ASSPRTSRSYNEQF

size: .
V: TRBV18
CDR3: ASSPSTSKPTNEQF

size: .
V: TRBV5-1
CDR3: ASSLEQGTGYT

size: .
V: TRBV11-1
CDR3: ASSPRTGGISPLH

size: .
V: TRBV5-6
CDR3: ASSPPPRVNTEAF